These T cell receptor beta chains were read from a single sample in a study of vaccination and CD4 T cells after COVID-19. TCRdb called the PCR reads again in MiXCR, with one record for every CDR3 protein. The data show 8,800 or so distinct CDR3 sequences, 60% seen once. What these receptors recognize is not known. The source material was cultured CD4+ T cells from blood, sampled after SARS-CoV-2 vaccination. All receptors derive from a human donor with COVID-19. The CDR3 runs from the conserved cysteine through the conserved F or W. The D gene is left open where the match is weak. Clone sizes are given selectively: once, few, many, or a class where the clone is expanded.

CDR3 DNA: TGTGCCAGCAGCTTAGGGGAGCGGGGGCCGAACCAAGAGACCCAGTACTTC; CDR3 protein: CASSLGERGPNQETQYF; D gene: TRBD2; V gene: TRBV7-8; J gene: TRBJ2-5; clone size: .
CDR3 DNA: TGTGCCACCAGCAGAGTTGCGGGGAACGAGCAGTACTTC; CDR3 protein: CATSRVAGNEQYF; D gene: .; V gene: TRBV15; J gene: TRBJ2-7; clone size: .
CDR3 DNA: TGTGCCAGCAGATACAGGGGGCTGGTTGGCTACACCTTC; CDR3 protein: CASRYRGLVGYTF; D gene: TRBD1; V gene: TRBV12-3/TRBV12-4; J gene: TRBJ1-2; clone size: .
CDR3 DNA: TGTGCCAGCACCGACAGGGGTGAAGCTTTCTTT; CDR3 protein: CASTDRGEAFF; D gene: TRBD1; V gene: TRBV25-1; J gene: TRBJ1-1; clone size: .
CDR3 DNA: TGTGCCAGCAGTTGGGATCTGGGGCAAACTGAAGCTTTCTTT; CDR3 protein: CASSWDLGQTEAFF; D gene: .; V gene: TRBV6-5; J gene: TRBJ1-1; clone size: .
CDR3 DNA: TGTGCCAGCAGTGCAGGGGGCTATAGCAATCAGCCCCAGCATTTT; CDR3 protein: CASSAGGYSNQPQHF; D gene: TRBD1; V gene: TRBV6-1; J gene: TRBJ1-5; clone size: few
CDR3 DNA: TGTGCCACCAGCAGAGACGGACAGGGGATCGGCTACACCTTC; CDR3 protein: CATSRDGQGIGYTF; D gene: TRBD1; V gene: TRBV15; J gene: TRBJ1-2; clone size: large
CDR3 DNA: TGTGCCAGCAGCCGGGACACCAACTATGGCTACACCTTC; CDR3 protein: CASSRDTNYGYTF; D gene: .; V gene: TRBV7-9; J gene: TRBJ1-2; clone size: .
CDR3 DNA: TGTGCCAGCAGCGGACGGGACTCACAAGAGACCCAGTACTTC; CDR3 protein: CASSGRDSQETQYF; D gene: .; V gene: TRBV7-2; J gene: TRBJ2-5; clone size: few
CDR3 DNA: TGCAGTGCTAGAGCGAGGGGTAGCACAGATACGCAGTATTTT; CDR3 protein: CSARARGSTDTQYF; D gene: .; V gene: TRBV20-1; J gene: TRBJ2-3; clone size: .
CDR3 DNA: TGTGCCAGCAGTTACTTCGGGGGAGCCACTGAAGCTTTCTTT; CDR3 protein: CASSYFGGATEAFF; D gene: .; V gene: TRBV6-5; J gene: TRBJ1-1; clone size: .
CDR3 DNA: TGTGCCAGCAGCTTATTAGGCAGTTCTAATTCGGCCCTCCACTTT; CDR3 protein: CASSLLGSSNSALHF; D gene: .; V gene: TRBV11-2; J gene: TRBJ1-6; clone size: few
CDR3 DNA: TGTGCCAGCAGTTTATGGGCGGTTAGTGGGGAGCTGTTTTTT; CDR3 protein: CASSLWAVSGELFF; D gene: .; V gene: TRBV27; J gene: TRBJ2-2; clone size: .
CDR3 DNA: TGTGCCAGCTCCGGACAGGGGAAAGGATCACCCCTCCACTTT; CDR3 protein: CASSGQGKGSPLHF; D gene: TRBD1; V gene: TRBV18; J gene: TRBJ1-6; clone size: .
CDR3 DNA: TGTGCCAGCAGGGACAGAGTTAATCAGCCCCAGCATTTT; CDR3 protein: CASRDRVNQPQHF; D gene: .; V gene: TRBV6-1; J gene: TRBJ1-5; clone size: .
CDR3 DNA: TGCAGTGCTAGAGACCCGTTGGGGGACCGGGAGACCCAGTACTTC; CDR3 protein: CSARDPLGDRETQYF; D gene: .; V gene: TRBV20-1; J gene: TRBJ2-5; clone size: .
CDR3 DNA: TGTGCCAGCAGGGACTGGGGGGGGAATACCTACGAGCAGTACTTC; CDR3 protein: CASRDWGGNTYEQYF; D gene: TRBD2; V gene: TRBV7-9; J gene: TRBJ2-7; clone size: .
CDR3 DNA: TGTGCCAGCAGCTCCGGGACTACCTACGAGCAGTACTTC; CDR3 protein: CASSSGTTYEQYF; D gene: TRBD2; V gene: TRBV11-3; J gene: TRBJ2-7; clone size: .
CDR3 DNA: TGTGCCAGCAGCTCCCTAGGACAGGGGGCTGAGACCCAGTACTTC; CDR3 protein: CASSSLGQGAETQYF; D gene: TRBD1; V gene: TRBV5-6; J gene: TRBJ2-5; clone size: .
CDR3 DNA: TGTGCCAGCTCACCTGACAGGGAAGCTTTCTTT; CDR3 protein: CASSPDREAFF; D gene: .; V gene: TRBV18; J gene: TRBJ1-1; clone size: .
CDR3 DNA: TGTGCCACCCGGGGGGACCAGGGGAGGGAGACCCAGTACTTC; CDR3 protein: CATRGDQGRETQYF; D gene: .; V gene: TRBV6-1; J gene: TRBJ2-5; clone size: .
CDR3 DNA: TGTGCCATCACCGGACAGGGAAACACTGAAGCTTTCTTT; CDR3 protein: CAITGQGNTEAFF; D gene: TRBD1; V gene: TRBV10-3; J gene: TRBJ1-1; clone size: .
CDR3 DNA: TGTGCCAGCAGTGCGAGGGACAGGGACTCACCCCTCCACTTT; CDR3 protein: CASSARDRDSPLHF; D gene: TRBD1; V gene: TRBV2; J gene: TRBJ1-6; clone size: .
CDR3 DNA: TGCAGTGCTAGAGCCGAACAGGTCGCTAATTCACCCCTCCACTTT; CDR3 protein: CSARAEQVANSPLHF; D gene: .; V gene: TRBV20-1; J gene: TRBJ1-6; clone size: .